The rows below give T cell receptor beta chains drawn from one sample of a study of blood T cells in healthy people across ages. TCRdb re-called the 5' RACE reads with MiXCR, one entry per CDR3 protein. The sample shows over 1,200,000 distinct CDR3 sequences, around 59% of them seen only once. Sequenced material: blood. Receptors were obtained from a young man in good health. The CDR3 runs from the conserved cysteine through the conserved F or W. The order of the fields is J gene, V gene, CDR3 protein.

J gene: TRBJ1-5
V gene: TRBV4-1
CDR3 protein: CASSQGYPISGTDSNQPQHF

J gene: TRBJ2-7
V gene: TRBV21-1
CDR3 protein: CASRRPRAASYEQYF

J gene: TRBJ2-3
V gene: TRBV10-3
CDR3 protein: CAINDRPTDTQYF

J gene: TRBJ1-1
V gene: TRBV6-2/TRBV6-3
CDR3 protein: CASRKPPGQEAFF

J gene: TRBJ2-1
V gene: TRBV20-1
CDR3 protein: CSARGLAGGSSSYNEQFF

J gene: TRBJ2-7
V gene: TRBV10-3
CDR3 protein: CAISEYRDIYEQYF

J gene: TRBJ1-2
V gene: TRBV7-2
CDR3 protein: CASTPRSLYGYTF

J gene: TRBJ2-7
V gene: TRBV7-6
CDR3 protein: CASSRSPRDSSYEQYF

J gene: .
V gene: TRBV28
CDR3 protein: CASSFPLDRQDGETQYF

J gene: TRBJ1-2
V gene: TRBV20-1
CDR3 protein: CSPGIGYGYTF

J gene: TRBJ1-2
V gene: TRBV24-1
CDR3 protein: CATSDSTGVYSGYTF

J gene: TRBJ2-5
V gene: TRBV2
CDR3 protein: CASSTSLTQGPKETRYF

J gene: TRBJ2-1
V gene: TRBV9
CDR3 protein: CASSDDRNEQFF

J gene: TRBJ2-1
V gene: TRBV5-1
CDR3 protein: CASSVFQAEGAYNEQFF

J gene: TRBJ1-2
V gene: TRBV27
CDR3 protein: CASSHQGPADGYTF

J gene: TRBJ2-1
V gene: TRBV9
CDR3 protein: CASSVVGGTTYNEQFF

J gene: TRBJ1-2
V gene: TRBV7-9
CDR3 protein: CASSQYAQYGYTF

J gene: .
V gene: TRBV6-6
CDR3 protein: CASSWGTGAGTQYF

J gene: TRBJ1-4
V gene: TRBV4-1
CDR3 protein: CASSQTAEYRGRREKLFF

J gene: TRBJ2-3
V gene: TRBV7-2
CDR3 protein: CASRPLRIATQYF

J gene: TRBJ2-4
V gene: TRBV14
CDR3 protein: CASSQLSQVGEQYF

J gene: TRBJ2-1
V gene: TRBV20-1
CDR3 protein: CSAAGGPSNEQFF

J gene: TRBJ2-7
V gene: TRBV27
CDR3 protein: CASGFQGRYEQYF

J gene: TRBJ2-1
V gene: TRBV11-2
CDR3 protein: CASSSGQDNEQFF

J gene: TRBJ2-1
V gene: TRBV12-3/TRBV12-4
CDR3 protein: CASRGEGLPQFF

J gene: TRBJ1-5
V gene: TRBV15
CDR3 protein: CATSSRLPGNQPQHF

J gene: TRBJ2-1
V gene: TRBV12-3/TRBV12-4
CDR3 protein: CASSLAVGGGIDEQFF

J gene: TRBJ1-2
V gene: TRBV12-3/TRBV12-4
CDR3 protein: CASSPTGTLANYGYTF

J gene: TRBJ2-7
V gene: TRBV20-1
CDR3 protein: CSAPRRRGSSYEQYF

J gene: TRBJ1-4
V gene: TRBV20-1
CDR3 protein: CSARDGGRGGEKLFF

J gene: TRBJ2-3
V gene: TRBV29-1
CDR3 protein: CSVKGGLTDTQYF

J gene: TRBJ2-5
V gene: TRBV4-1
CDR3 protein: CASSPNNPGGETQYF

J gene: TRBJ2-1
V gene: TRBV29-1
CDR3 protein: CSVESPASGRDLNEQFF

J gene: TRBJ2-4
V gene: TRBV12-3/TRBV12-4
CDR3 protein: CASSSVDARRNIQYF

J gene: TRBJ2-3
V gene: TRBV7-2
CDR3 protein: CASSLASISGRAGDTQYF

J gene: TRBJ1-2
V gene: TRBV2
CDR3 protein: CASSELRTVYGYTF

J gene: TRBJ1-5
V gene: TRBV20-1
CDR3 protein: CSAYDRFSNQPQHF

J gene: TRBJ1-2
V gene: TRBV20-1
CDR3 protein: CSGGPQDTHGYTF

J gene: TRBJ2-7
V gene: TRBV12-3/TRBV12-4
CDR3 protein: CASSFDRGWRYF

J gene: TRBJ1-5
V gene: TRBV28
CDR3 protein: CATSSEEGLFSDSNQPQHF

J gene: TRBJ1-1
V gene: TRBV6-5
CDR3 protein: CASSYASNTEAFF

J gene: TRBJ2-7
V gene: TRBV6-6
CDR3 protein: CASSYTGMQYF

J gene: TRBJ1-4
V gene: TRBV27
CDR3 protein: CASSSRGKANEKLFF

J gene: TRBJ1-1
V gene: TRBV5-1
CDR3 protein: CASSFEGHNTEAFF

J gene: .
V gene: TRBV12-3/TRBV12-4
CDR3 protein: CASKGLNGEQYF

J gene: TRBJ2-5
V gene: TRBV27
CDR3 protein: CASSKGQSQETQYF

J gene: .
V gene: TRBV12-3/TRBV12-4
CDR3 protein: CASRIQGGVTQYF

J gene: TRBJ1-1
V gene: TRBV20-1
CDR3 protein: CSARGAHNTEAFF